Below are 21 T cell receptor beta chains sequenced from a single sample in a study of regulatory T cells in long-lasting Graves disease. Time point in this sample: newly diagnosed GD, antithyroid drugs for less than 3 months. Preparation of the TCR library used RNA extracted from PBMCs. Assembly of TCR beta libraries relied on iRepertoire HTBI primers together with Arm-PCR of CDR3 regions. Each CDR3 protein is one row after TCRdb ran MiXCR on the multiplex PCR reads. The sample has under 700,000 distinct CDR3 sequences; 15% to 20% are singletons. These data are also associated with another study on T cells in Graves' hyperthyroidism and ophthalmopathy.

The sequenced sample was peripheral blood mononuclear cells (PBMCs), obtained at new diagnosis, from a patient treated with antithyroid drugs. All receptors come from a woman aged 40-65 years with Graves disease.

Comments on this clonotype: An end of the junction does not agree with germline; a read error may underlie this. V is TRBV5-1 and J is TRBJ2-1; D uncertain. Germline lookup yields CDR1 SGHRS and CDR2 YFSETQ. The length of the CDR3 is 15 residues. This CDR3 reads CASRLGIQSNNEQFF. CDR3 in DNA: TGCGCCAGCCGCTTAGGGATTCAATCAAACAATGAGCAGTTCTTC. Supplemented by reference TRBV5-1 and TRBJ2-1, the full variable domain reads KAGVTQTPRYLIKTRGQQVTLSCSPISGHRSVSWYQQTPGQGLQFLFEYFSETQRNKGNFPGRFSGRQFSNSRSEMNVSTLELGDSALYLCASRLGIQSNNEQFFGPGTRLTVL.

In its sample, this clonotype was seen many times. V is TRBV7-9 and J is TRBJ2-1, with D possibly being TRBD1 (5 bases). V lost 4 bases and J lost 9, with 10 bases in between. Germline-derived CDR1 and CDR2 are SEHNR and FQNEAQ (reference sequence). The CDR3 runs to 12 residues. In DNA, the CDR3 is TGTGCCAGCAGCTCAGTGGGGCCTGAGCAGTTCTTC. This sequence encodes CASSSVGPEQFF. The entire variable domain, with the rest obtained from reference TRBV7-9 and TRBJ2-1, is as follows: DTGVSQNPRHKITKRGQNVTFRCDPISEHNRLYWYRQTLGQGPEFLTYFQNEAQLEKSRLLSDRFSAERPKGSFSTLEIQRTEQGDSAMYLCASSSVGPEQFFGPGTRLTVL.

The CDR3 DNA follows: TGTGCCAGCAGCTTGAAGTCTGGAGCTGAAGCTTTCTTT. Protein: CASSLKSGAEAFF. The chain couples TRBV5-4 to TRBJ1-1, with D unresolved. This CDR3 contains 13 residues. V lost 1 base and J lost 6, with 10 bases in between. Germline CDR1 reads SGHNT; CDR2 reads YYREEE (reference sequence).

This clonotype has a handful of counts. With only one base between it and a far larger clone, this is likely a read error. The chain joins TRBV6-5 to TRBJ2-2; TRBD1 aligns across 8 bases. There are 13 residues in the CDR3. Germline values: CDR1 MNHEY, CDR2 SVGAGI. The CDR3 nucleotides are TGTGCCGGCAGTTACGGGACAGGCGGGGAGCTGTTTTTT. It yields the protein CAGSYGTGGELFF.

The chain carries TRBV19 and TRBJ2-7; weak D call: TRBD2 (6 bases). The V gene's germline CDR1 is LNHDA and CDR2 SQIVND (reference sequence). The CDR3 has 16 amino acids. With 4 bases removed from V and 0 bases from J, the gap between germline ends came to 16 bases. CDR3 region: CASSNPGDGSSYEQYF. The CDR3 DNA is TGTGCCAGTAGTAACCCGGGGGACGGGAGCTCCTACGAGCAGTACTTC.

This clonotype occurred many times. This chain uses TRBV2 with TRBJ2-7, with TRBD1 identical over 8 bases. Germline V gives CDR1 SNHLY, CDR2 FYNNEI. CDR3 size: 14 residues. J was trimmed by 3 bases and V by 8 bases; bases with no gene match: 9. CDR3 DNA: TGTGCCAGCGACACTTCCGGACAGGGCTACGAGCAGTACTTC. This translates into CASDTSGQGYEQYF.

There are many counts of this clonotype. The J gene is TRBJ2-1, the V gene TRBV4-2; the D gene is possibly TRBD1 (5 bases). The V end lost 0 bases, the J end lost 4 bases, and 10 bases lay between the germline ends. The CDR3 has 15 amino acids. CDR1 and CDR2 (germline): LGHNA, YNFKEQ. Here the CDR3 DNA reads TGTGCCAGCAGCCAAGAGGACACCCCATACAATGAGCAGTTCTTC. This gives the protein CASSQEDTPYNEQFF.

This clonotype was detected many times. The chain recombines TRBV2 with TRBJ1-5; 11 nucleotides match TRBD1. This CDR3 is 15 amino acids long. Germline CDR1 and CDR2: SNHLY and FYNNEI. Germline trimming cut 6 bases from V and 7 bases from J; bases unmatched to any gene: 8. The CDR3 DNA follows: TGTGCCAGCAGGGGAGGACAGGGGGCGTCACAGCCCCAGCATTTT. Its translation is CASRGGQGASQPQHF.

This clonotype was seen repeatedly, ten times or more. CDR3 loop: CAWSVGRSYEQYF. For the CDR3, the DNA is TGTGCCTGGAGTGTTGGTCGTTCCTACGAGCAGTACTTC. The rearrangement links TRBV30 to TRBJ2-7, with D hard to call. V was cut by 0 bases and J by 1 base, with 7 bases left in between. Germline-derived CDR1 and CDR2 are GTSNPN and SVGIG (reference sequence). The CDR3 totals 13 residues.

This clonotype has just a few counts. V usage is TRBV20-1 and J usage is TRBJ2-1, with 10 bases identical to TRBD2. The CDR3 runs to 13 residues. Germline V lookup: CDR1 DFQATT, CDR2 SNEGSKA (reference sequence). This CDR3 is CSVLAGGQDEQFF. The CDR3 DNA reads as TGCAGCGTTTTAGCGGGGGGCCAGGATGAGCAGTTCTTC.

This clonotype was counted between two and nine times. V usage is TRBV7-9 and J usage is TRBJ1-5, with D possibly TRBD1 on 6 matching bases. CDR1 is SEHNR and CDR2 is FQNEAQ in the germline V gene (reference sequence). V was trimmed by 1 base and J by 9 bases, leaving 13 bases between them. This CDR3 contains 14 residues. CDR3 nucleotide sequence: TGTGCCAGCAGCTTAGGGGCAGGGGAAGGGCCCCAGCATTTT. Protein sequence: CASSLGAGEGPQHF.

CDR3 sequence: CASSTLFESQYF. The CDR3 nucleotides are TGTGCCAGCAGTACCCTGTTTGAGTCGCAGTATTTT. This chain links TRBV28 with TRBJ2-3; D ambiguous. From germline, CDR1 is MDHEN and CDR2 SYDVKM. This CDR3 has 12 amino acids. The V gene lost 5 bases and the J gene lost 10 bases, with 13 bases spanning the gap. Full variable domain (remainder filled in from reference TRBV28 and TRBJ2-3): DVKVTQSSRYLVKRTGEKVFLECVQDMDHENMFWYRQDPGLGLRLIYFSYDVKMKEKGDIPEGYSVSREKKERFSLILESASTNQTSMYLCASSTLFESQYFGPGTRLTVL.

This clonotype was counted at least ten times. V usage is TRBV5-1 and J usage is TRBJ1-2, with D hard to call. V shed 3 bases and J shed 0 bases, with 9 bases lying between them. This CDR3 region has 14 residues. Germline V gene sequence: CDR1 SGHRS, CDR2 YFSETQ. CDR3 in DNA: TGCGCCAGCAGCTCCGACACAGCTAACTATGGCTACACCTTC. Protein sequence: CASSSDTANYGYTF.

This clonotype was recorded a few times. This chain links TRBV7-9 with TRBJ2-4, with D unclear. Germline V gene sequence: CDR1 SEHNR, CDR2 FQNEAQ (reference sequence). V gave up 5 bases and J gave up 8 bases, with 10 bases separating them. The length of the CDR3 is 12 residues. The CDR3 is CASSPHGDIQYF. CDR3 bases: TGTGCCAGCAGCCCCCATGGCGACATTCAGTACTTC.

There are many counts of this clonotype. The rearrangement links TRBV28 to TRBJ1-3; D gene unclear. The germline V and J ends were trimmed by 5 bases and 3 bases, with 11 bases remaining between them. The CDR3 loop spans 14 amino acids. Germline loops: CDR1 MDHEN, CDR2 SYDVKM. This CDR3 is CASSPQDYGNTIYF. Written as DNA, the CDR3 is TGTGCCAGCAGTCCGCAGGACTATGGAAACACCATATATTTT.

The sample holds many counts of this clonotype. The J gene is TRBJ2-7, the V gene TRBV3-1; D not resolved. Trimming removed 0 bases from V and 4 bases from J, with 10 bases in between. Germline CDR1 and CDR2: LGHDT and YNNKEL (reference sequence). The CDR3 contains 14 residues. The CDR3 DNA reads as TGTGCCAGCAGCCAAGATCTGGTCGAGTACGAGCAGTACTTC. This encodes CASSQDLVEYEQYF.

This clonotype was observed a handful of times. The chain has TRBV20-1 and TRBJ1-6; perhaps TRBD1 as D (6 bases). The V end lost 1 base, the J end lost 5 bases, and 12 bases lay between the germline ends. The germline V gene encodes CDR1 DFQATT and CDR2 SNEGSKA (reference sequence). This CDR3 has 15 amino acids. The CDR3 reads CSARVGGIDNSPLHF. In nucleotides, the CDR3 is TGCAGTGCTAGAGTAGGGGGAATCGATAATTCACCCCTCCACTTT.

This chain links TRBV27 with TRBJ2-4; the D gene is possibly TRBD1 (6 bases). CDR3 size: 14 residues. The V end was cut by 6 bases, the J end by 6 bases, with 15 bases between. Per germline, CDR1 MNHEY and CDR2 SMNVEV (reference sequence). The DNA for the CDR3 is TGTGCCAGCAGGCCGCCTCAACAGGGAAACATTCAGTACTTC. Protein sequence: CASRPPQQGNIQYF.

A few counts support this clonotype. The chain couples TRBV19 to TRBJ1-5; no definite D call. Germline-derived CDR1 and CDR2 are LNHDA and SQIVND (reference sequence). This CDR3 is 15 amino acids long. V lost 4 bases and J 1 base, leaving 11 bases between the germline ends. The DNA of the CDR3 is TGTGCCAGTAGTAACAGCCTCAACAGCAATCAGCCCCAGCATTTT. This codes for CASSNSLNSNQPQHF. The variable domain in full, completed from reference TRBV19 and TRBJ1-5, reads DGGITQSPKYLFRKEGQNVTLSCEQNLNHDAMYWYRQDPGQGLRLIYYSQIVNDFQKGDIAEGYSVSREKKESFPLTVTSAQKNPTAFYLCASSNSLNSNQPQHFGDGTRLSIL.

This clonotype was observed a few times. This likely comes from a read error, as the CDR3 has no conserved phenylalanine or tryptophan at its end. The V gene is TRBV6-1, the J gene TRBJ1-1; TRBD1 might be the D (5 bases). The CDR3 contains 15 residues. The V gene lost 6 bases and the J gene lost 3 bases, with 17 bases spanning the gap. The germline V gene encodes CDR1 MNHNS and CDR2 SASEGT. The CDR3 region has the DNA TGTGCCAGCAGATGGGGGGACTTTAGGGACACTGAAGCTTTCCTT. Its protein is CASRWGDFRDTEAFL.

This clonotype was recorded a few times. This chain uses TRBV12-5 with TRBJ1-5, with D unresolved. V shed 3 bases and J shed 1 base, with 7 bases lying between them. Germline V gives CDR1 LGHNT, CDR2 FRNRAP. This CDR3 has 14 amino acids. Here the CDR3 reads CASGFLESNQPQHF. Written as DNA, the CDR3 is TGTGCTAGTGGTTTTTTGGAAAGCAATCAGCCCCAGCATTTT.